Listed below are T cell receptor beta chains from one sample, sequenced in a study of CXCR3-negative and CXCR3-positive naive CD8 T cells. TCRdb re-called the 5' RACE reads; one entry per CDR3 protein, DNA not given. This sample's table reports some 99,000 distinct CDR3 sequences. What was sequenced was naive CXCR3+ CD8+ T cells from blood. All receptors derive from a human donor in good health. Some clones in this sample may be carry-over from other donors' samples. Both conserved end residues are part of each CDR3.

v_call: TRBV10-3
j_call: TRBJ1-1
cdr3_aa: CAISDPLGRGTEAFF

v_call: TRBV12-3/TRBV12-4
j_call: TRBJ2-3
cdr3_aa: CASKTYGTSGATPGDTQYF

v_call: TRBV7-8
j_call: TRBJ2-3
cdr3_aa: CASSLALAGTSTDTQYF

v_call: TRBV7-2
j_call: TRBJ2-5
cdr3_aa: CASSLGFGGTRETQYF

v_call: TRBV7-6
j_call: TRBJ1-2
cdr3_aa: CASSSEGGPLGYTF

v_call: TRBV20-1
j_call: TRBJ2-7
cdr3_aa: CSARFLEVRTYEQYF

v_call: TRBV27
j_call: TRBJ2-4
cdr3_aa: CASSSGFNIQYF

v_call: TRBV6-6
j_call: TRBJ2-2
cdr3_aa: CASSPRGVDGELFF

v_call: TRBV11-2
j_call: TRBJ2-3
cdr3_aa: CASSLGGYTDTQYF

v_call: TRBV18
j_call: TRBJ2-3
cdr3_aa: CASSPAEDTQYF

v_call: TRBV6-2/TRBV6-3
j_call: TRBJ2-3
cdr3_aa: CASSYSKMPNTDTQYF

v_call: TRBV14
j_call: TRBJ2-5
cdr3_aa: CASSQTSGGFVEETQYF

v_call: TRBV21-1
j_call: TRBJ2-7
cdr3_aa: CASTHDFAGAYEQYF

v_call: TRBV4-2
j_call: TRBJ2-7
cdr3_aa: CASSQDVSVFGEQYF

v_call: TRBV19
j_call: TRBJ2-3
cdr3_aa: CASSIGSLQTQYF

v_call: TRBV4-3
j_call: TRBJ2-1
cdr3_aa: CASSLLGLSGTVYNEQFF

v_call: TRBV7-9
j_call: TRBJ1-1
cdr3_aa: CASLSNSRAFF

v_call: TRBV7-6
j_call: TRBJ2-5
cdr3_aa: CASSLGGGGETQYF

v_call: TRBV5-6
j_call: TRBJ2-1
cdr3_aa: CASSVDRDYNEQFF

v_call: TRBV6-5
j_call: TRBJ2-4
cdr3_aa: CASSYKQGIGNIQYF

v_call: TRBV7-9
j_call: TRBJ2-5
cdr3_aa: CASRKKETQYF

v_call: TRBV6-5
j_call: TRBJ2-3
cdr3_aa: CASSYGTITDTQYF

v_call: TRBV27
j_call: TRBJ2-7
cdr3_aa: CASSIDSPRSYEQYF

v_call: TRBV21-1
j_call: TRBJ1-2
cdr3_aa: CASSKEMGRTDSNYGYTF

v_call: TRBV10-2
j_call: TRBJ1-6
cdr3_aa: CASSQGSSYNSPLHF

v_call: TRBV7-6
j_call: TRBJ2-1
cdr3_aa: CASSLAGGSPFQGNEQFF

v_call: TRBV10-3
j_call: TRBJ2-5
cdr3_aa: CAISEPGSQETQYF

v_call: TRBV6-2/TRBV6-3
j_call: TRBJ1-1
cdr3_aa: CASSPLGWREAFF

v_call: TRBV28
j_call: TRBJ2-3
cdr3_aa: CASSPLYPSGSQTQYF

v_call: TRBV5-1
j_call: TRBJ2-6
cdr3_aa: CASSLEGSYSGANVLTF